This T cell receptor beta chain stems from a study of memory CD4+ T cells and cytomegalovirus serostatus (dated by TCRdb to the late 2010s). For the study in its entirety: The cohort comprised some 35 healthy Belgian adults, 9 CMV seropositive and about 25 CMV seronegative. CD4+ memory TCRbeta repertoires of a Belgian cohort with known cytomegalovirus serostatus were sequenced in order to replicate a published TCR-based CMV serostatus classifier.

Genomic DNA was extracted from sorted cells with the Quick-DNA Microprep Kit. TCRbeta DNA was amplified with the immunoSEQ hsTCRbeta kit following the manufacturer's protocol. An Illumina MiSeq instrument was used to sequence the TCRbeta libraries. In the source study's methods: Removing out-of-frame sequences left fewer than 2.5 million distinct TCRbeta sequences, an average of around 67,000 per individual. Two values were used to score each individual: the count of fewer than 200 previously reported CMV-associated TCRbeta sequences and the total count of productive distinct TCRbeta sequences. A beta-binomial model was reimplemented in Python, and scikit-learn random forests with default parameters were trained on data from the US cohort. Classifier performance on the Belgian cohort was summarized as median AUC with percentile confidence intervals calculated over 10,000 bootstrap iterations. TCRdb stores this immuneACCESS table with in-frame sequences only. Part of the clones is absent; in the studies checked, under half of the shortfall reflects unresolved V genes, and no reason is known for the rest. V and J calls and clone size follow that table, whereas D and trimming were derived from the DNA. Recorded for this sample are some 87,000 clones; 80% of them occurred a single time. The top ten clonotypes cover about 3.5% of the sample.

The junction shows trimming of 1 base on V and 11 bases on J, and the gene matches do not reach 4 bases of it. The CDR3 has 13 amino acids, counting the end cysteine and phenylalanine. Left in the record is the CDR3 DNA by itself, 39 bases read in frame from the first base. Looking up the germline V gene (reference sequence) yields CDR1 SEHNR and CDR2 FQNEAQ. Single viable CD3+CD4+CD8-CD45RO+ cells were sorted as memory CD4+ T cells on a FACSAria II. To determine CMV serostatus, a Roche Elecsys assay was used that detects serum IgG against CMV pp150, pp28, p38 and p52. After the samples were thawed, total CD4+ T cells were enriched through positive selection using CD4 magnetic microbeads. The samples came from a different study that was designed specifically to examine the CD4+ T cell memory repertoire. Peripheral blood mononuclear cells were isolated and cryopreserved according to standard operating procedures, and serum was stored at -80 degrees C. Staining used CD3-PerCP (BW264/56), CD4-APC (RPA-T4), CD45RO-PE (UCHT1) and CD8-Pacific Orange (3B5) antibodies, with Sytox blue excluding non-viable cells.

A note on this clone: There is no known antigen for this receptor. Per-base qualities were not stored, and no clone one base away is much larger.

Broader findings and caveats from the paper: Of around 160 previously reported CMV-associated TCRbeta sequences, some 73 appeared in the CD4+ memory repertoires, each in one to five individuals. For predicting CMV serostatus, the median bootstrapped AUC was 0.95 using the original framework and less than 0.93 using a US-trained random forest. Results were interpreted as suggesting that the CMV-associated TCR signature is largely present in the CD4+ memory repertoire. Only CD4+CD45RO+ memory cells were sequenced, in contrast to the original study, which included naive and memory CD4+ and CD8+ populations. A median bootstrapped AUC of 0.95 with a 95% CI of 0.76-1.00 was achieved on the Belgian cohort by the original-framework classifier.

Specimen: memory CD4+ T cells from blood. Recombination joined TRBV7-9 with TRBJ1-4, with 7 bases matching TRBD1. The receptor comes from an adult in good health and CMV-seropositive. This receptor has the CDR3 CASSLGTGEKLFF. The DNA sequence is TGTGCCAGCAGCTTAGGAACAGGGGAGAAACTGTTTTTT. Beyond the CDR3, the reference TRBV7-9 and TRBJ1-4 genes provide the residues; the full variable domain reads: DTGVSQNPRHKITKRGQNVTFRCDPISEHNRLYWYRQTLGQGPEFLTYFQNEAQLEKSRLLSDRFSAERPKGSFSTLEIQRTEQGDSAMYLCASSLGTGEKLFFGSGTQLSVL.